Sequencing of this TCR beta chain was carried out in a study of OX40 agonist ivuxolimab in advanced cancers. Broadly, across the study: The costimulatory receptor OX40 (CD134) was targeted by ivuxolimab, a fully human IgG2 agonistic monoclonal antibody. Intravenous ivuxolimab was administered to patients every 2 weeks at six dose levels: 0.01, 0.1, 0.3, 1.5, 3 and 10 mg/kg. Of the approximately 50 dose-escalation patients, hepatocellular carcinoma was present in approximately 20, melanoma in roughly 15, renal cell carcinoma in 9 and head and neck cancer in 9. In the dose-escalation cohort, roughly four fifths of patients were male, and the mean age was roughly 60 years, with a range of about 23 to 90. Prior anti-PD-1, anti-PD-L1 or anti-CTLA-4 therapy was permitted, and approximately 42% of dose-escalation patients had received checkpoint inhibitors. Partial responses were achieved by three dose-escalation patients, of whom one had hepatocellular carcinoma and two had cutaneous melanoma. Peripheral TCRbeta sequencing aimed to test whether ivuxolimab altered TCR sequence diversity and caused clonal T-cell expansion. The paper reports the monotherapy dose-escalation portion (N ≈ 50 patients) of the phase I ivuxolimab trial.

The paper as a whole reports these results and caveats: Partial responders in the 0.1-3.0 mg/kg groups had among the lowest normalized peripheral clonal expansion, especially among CD8+ T cells. The antigen specificity of the peripheral T cells that underwent clonal expansion was not determined. After ivuxolimab, more expanded clones were found on average in CD8+ T cells than in CD4+ T cells. Low levels of normalized T-cell clonal expansion were also seen in some patients who did not respond. At doses from 0.1 to 3.0 mg/kg, clonal expansion was seen in both CD4+ and CD8+ blood T cells between baseline and week 6.

The trial excluded patients who had a history of autoimmune disease or who were on systemic immunosuppression. Peripheral blood for TCR sequencing was drawn from every dose cohort at baseline, at cycle 4 day 1 and at cycle 7 day 1. The samples were drawn from a first-in-human, open-label, multicenter phase I dose-escalation trial of ivuxolimab. The trial enrolled adults with locally advanced or metastatic head and neck squamous cell, hepatocellular, melanoma or renal cell carcinoma. Before TCR sequencing, CD4+ T cells and CD8+ T cells from peripheral blood were sorted into separate populations. Based on the germline V gene (reference sequence), the CDR1 and CDR2 sequences are LNHDA and SQIVND. V and J lose 5 bases and 5 bases, and a span of 9 bases separates them. Reading from cysteine to phenylalanine, the CDR3 counts 13 amino acids. Just the 39-base CDR3 DNA is kept, in frame starting at base 1.

This clone was detected a few times. What this receptor recognizes is not known. Base-call qualities are not available, and no considerably larger clone is one nucleotide away. To sequence the TCRbeta CDR3 region, genomic DNA was isolated from the sorted cells. The immunoSEQ Assay was used to sequence the TCRbeta CDR3 regions. Sourced from immuneACCESS, this table was stored by TCRdb with only in-frame sequences that have V and J called. A share of the clones is absent; for the studies checked, an unresolved V gene accounts for under half, and the remainder has no known explanation. In all, the sample holds around 40,000 clones, and around 83% of those were seen once. Of the sample, roughly 20% falls within the top ten clones.

The source of this sequence is an adult with an advanced solid tumor such as melanoma, head and neck, liver or kidney cancer. The input for sequencing was CD4+ or CD8+ T cells sorted from blood, taken in a trial of the OX40 agonist ivuxolimab. The V gene is TRBV19 and the J gene is TRBJ2-2; possibly the D gene is TRBD1, per 6 matching bases. The encoded CDR3 is CASSLTGTGELFF. The nucleotide sequence is given as TGTGCCAGTAGTTTGACAGGAACCGGGGAGCTGTTTTTT.